This T cell receptor beta chain is from a study of control samples from healthy donors and cancer patients. Only in-frame clones appear in the TCRdb table, and some are missing; sequencing was by immunoSEQ multiplex PCR. The sample lists 98,000 or so clones; approximately 84% were seen once. The CDR3 is 13 residues long. Per germline, CDR1 SQVTM and CDR2 ANQGSEA. Trimming at V came to 7 bases and at J to 7 bases, leaving 9 bases not matched to a gene. The chain uses TRBV29-1 and TRBJ2-3; 9 positions match TRBD2. The specimen was blood. The receptor comes from a man aged 18 to 29 in good health. In DNA form, the CDR3 reads TGCAGCGGCGGGGGGGAGGCACCATATACGCAGTATTTT. It yields the protein CSGGGEAPYTQYF.